These 18 T cell receptor beta chains came from one sample sequenced in a study of blood T cell repertoires in COVID-19. Repertoires were generated with immunoSEQ multiplex PCR, while TCRdb's copy carries only in-frame clones and drops some. Here the sample spans 70,000 to 95,000 clones, about 79% being singletons. Sequenced: peripheral blood. These receptors were taken from a woman aged 45-59 years with acute or convalescent COVID-19.

The chain carries TRBV28 and TRBJ1-5; 11 bases are a match to TRBD1. Losses at the gene ends were 2 bases for V and 7 bases for J; bases not matched to a gene: 4. The CDR3 is 15 amino acids. CDR1 MDHEN and CDR2 SYDVKM come from the germline V gene. The CDR3 loop is CASSLRTGGPQPQHF. The DNA of the CDR3 is TGTGCCAGCAGTTTAAGGACAGGGGGCCCCCAGCCCCAGCATTTT. Drawing the rest from reference TRBV28 and TRBJ1-5, the complete variable domain is DVKVTQSSRYLVKRTGEKVFLECVQDMDHENMFWYRQDPGLGLRLIYFSYDVKMKEKGDIPEGYSVSREKKERFSLILESASTNQTSMYLCASSLRTGGPQPQHFGDGTRLSIL.

The V gene is TRBV4-2, the J gene TRBJ1-5; TRBD1 matches at 9 bases. The germline gives CDR1 LGHNA, CDR2 YNFKEQ. The V gene end was trimmed by 0 bases and the J gene end by 5 bases; junction bases not matched to a gene: 5. This CDR3 comprises 16 residues. The CDR3 loop is CASSQDPGQGDQPQHF. Here the CDR3 DNA reads TGTGCCAGCAGCCAAGACCCGGGACAGGGTGATCAGCCCCAGCATTTT.

The CDR3 sequence: CATSRDFGVTYEQYF. The CDR3 coding sequence is TGTGCCACCAGCAGAGATTTCGGGGTAACCTACGAGCAGTACTTC. The chain joins TRBV15 to TRBJ2-7; D is possibly TRBD2 (5 bases). CDR1 LNHNV and CDR2 YYDKDF come from the germline V gene (reference sequence). Trimming took 0 bases from V and 2 from J, leaving 11 bases between them. The CDR3 runs to 15 residues.

This rearrangement joins TRBV6-1 to TRBJ2-3, with TRBD1 matching over 8 bases. Germline CDR1 reads MNHNS; CDR2 reads SASEGT. The CDR3 sequence is 14 residues long. V gave up 3 bases and J gave up 1 base; unmatched junction bases: 0. The CDR3 loop reads CASSDRGRTDTQYF. The CDR3, as DNA: TGTGCCAGCAGTGACAGGGGGCGCACAGATACGCAGTATTTT.

This rearrangement joins TRBV6-2 or TRBV6-3 to TRBJ1-5; a weak D match, TRBD1 (6 bases). Germline-derived CDR1 and CDR2 are MNHEY and SVGEGT. The CDR3 consists of 16 residues. V lost 5 bases, J lost 7 bases, and 21 bases lay in between. CDR3 residues: CASSKPGTPVPQPQHF. CDR3 sequence (DNA): TGTGCCAGCAGTAAACCCGGGACACCCGTTCCGCAGCCCCAGCATTTT.

This chain connects TRBV3-1 (or the pseudogene TRBV3-2) to TRBJ1-4, with D possibly matching TRBD1 (6 bases). Looked up from germline, CDR1 is LGHDT and CDR2 is YNNKEL (reference sequence). V lost 3 bases to trimming and J lost 4 bases, with 12 bases between them. The CDR3 extends over 15 amino acids. This CDR3 reads CASSHPAGVNEKLFF. In DNA form, the CDR3 reads TGTGCCAGCAGCCACCCGGCAGGGGTTAATGAAAAACTGTTTTTT.

The V gene is TRBV27, the J gene TRBJ2-3, with TRBD2 matching over 9 bases. Germline CDR1 MNHEY, CDR2 SMNVEV (reference sequence). V dropped 3 bases and J dropped 4; count of bases not matched to a gene: 5. This CDR3 region has 15 residues. CDR3 coding DNA: TGTGCCAGCAGTTTTGTGGGACTAGCCGCAGATACGCAGTATTTT. Its translation is CASSFVGLAADTQYF.

The gene calls are TRBV6-6 and TRBJ1-6, with D uncertain. Per germline, CDR1 MNHNY and CDR2 SVGAGI (reference sequence). Trimming pared 5 bases from V and 3 bases from J, leaving 23 bases between. The CDR3 totals 19 residues. CDR3 residues: CASSLPPGHTGRYNSPLHF. Here the CDR3 DNA reads TGTGCCAGCAGTCTCCCACCGGGTCACACCGGCCGCTATAATTCACCCCTCCACTTT.

The chain is built from TRBV29-1 and TRBJ1-1; TRBD1 aligns across 7 bases. The V gene end was trimmed by 6 bases and the J gene end by 1 base; junction bases not matched to a gene: 5. The germline V gene has CDR1 SQVTM and CDR2 ANQGSEA. This CDR3 comprises 13 residues. The CDR3 reads CSVRDRENTEAFF. DNA for the CDR3: TGCAGCGTCCGGGACAGAGAGAACACTGAAGCTTTCTTT.

This clone is a singleton in its sample. V is TRBV13 and J is TRBJ2-7, with 8 bases lining up with TRBD2. This CDR3 is built from 14 residues. With V trimmed by 6 bases and J by 5 bases, 9 bases remained unmatched. Germline lookup yields CDR1 PRHDT and CDR2 FYEKMQ (reference sequence). The CDR3 DNA is TGTGCCAGCAGGCCAGCGGGAGTAGTCCACGAGCAGTACTTC. This encodes CASRPAGVVHEQYF.

In its sample, this clone was seen a few times. The chain has TRBV7-2 and TRBJ1-6, with 10 nucleotides matching TRBD1. Germline-derived CDR1 and CDR2 are SGHTA and FQGNSA. The J segment lost 10 bases and the V segment lost 3 bases, leaving 9 bases of the junction unmatched. The CDR3 runs 16 residues. The CDR3: CASSFTDRGQRSPLHF. The CDR3 bases are TGTGCCAGCAGCTTCACAGACAGGGGGCAGAGGTCACCCCTCCACTTT.

The V gene is TRBV4-3, the J gene TRBJ2-1, with D possibly being TRBD1 (9 bases). Germline V CDR1 and CDR2: LGHNA, YSLEER. V was clipped by 0 bases and J by 4 bases, with 16 bases between them. CDR3 length: 17 amino acids. The CDR3 DNA sequence: TGCGCCAGCAGCCAAGATAGCGGGACAGGGCTATACAATGAGCAGTTCTTC. Translation gives CASSQDSGTGLYNEQFF.

This sequence joins TRBV9 and TRBJ2-1; D is ambiguous. Trimming cost V 0 bases and J 8 bases, with 9 bases left between them. The CDR3 sequence is 13 residues long. Germline V CDR1 and CDR2: SGDLS, YYNGEE. CDR3 residues: CASSVEVWHEQFF. In DNA, the CDR3 is TGTGCCAGCAGCGTAGAAGTCTGGCATGAGCAGTTCTTC.

This clone appeared once. The rearrangement links TRBV6-5 to TRBJ1-2; D gene uncertain. Germline CDR1 and CDR2: MNHEY and SVGAGI. The CDR3 has 12 residues. V was clipped by 0 bases and J by 8 bases, with 7 bases between them. Written as DNA, the CDR3 is TGTGCCAGCAGTTACTCGAGGGAGGGCTACACCTTC. Its protein is CASSYSREGYTF.

The CDR3, as DNA: TGCGCCAGCAGCTTGGGCGGCGGGGGGGTCTACGAGCAGTACTTC. Translated, it gives CASSLGGGGVYEQYF. The chain links TRBV5-1 to TRBJ2-7, with 9 nucleotides matching TRBD2. Germline V gene data show CDR1 as SGHRS and CDR2 as YFSETQ. V trimming: 0 bases; J trimming: 3 bases; junction bases outside the gene matches: 4. The CDR3 sequence is 15 residues long.

This clone is termed medium-sized. V is TRBV20-1 and J is TRBJ1-2; D might be TRBD1 (5 bases). Trimming took 3 bases from V and 5 from J, leaving 7 bases between them. Per the germline V gene, CDR1 is DFQATT and CDR2 is SNEGSKA (reference sequence). The CDR3 loop spans 11 amino acids. As DNA, the CDR3 is TGCAGTGCTAGGGGACTATATGGCTACACCTTC. It specifies CSARGLYGYTF.

The V call is TRBV10-2, the J call TRBJ2-7, with D tentatively TRBD2 (6 bases). Trimming took off 8 bases at V and 3 bases at J, with 17 bases between the two ends. This CDR3 region has 14 residues. CDR1 is WSHSY, CDR2 SAAADI, per germline. CDR3 amino acids: CASCRAGPNYEQYF. The CDR3 DNA follows: TGCGCCAGCTGTCGGGCGGGGCCCAACTACGAGCAGTACTTC.

This rearrangement joins TRBV9 to TRBJ2-2, with D hard to call. The CDR3 consists of 14 residues. V lost 0 bases and J lost 3, with 6 bases in between. The germline V gene has CDR1 SGDLS and CDR2 YYNGEE. In nucleotides, the CDR3 is TGTGCCAGCAGCGTAGGTACAGACACCGGGGAGCTGTTTTTT. Protein sequence: CASSVGTDTGELFF.